These T cell receptor beta chains were read from a single sample in a study of chemoradiotherapy in HPV16-positive cancers. Method: immunoSEQ multiplex PCR; TCRdb's copy keeps in-frame clones and lacks some. The sample consists of 25,000 to 35,000 clones, approximately 89% of them appearing once. The starting material was blood, obtained from a patient who underwent chemoradiotherapy. All receptors come from a human donor with HPV-associated anogenital cancer. The CDR3 runs from the conserved cysteine through the conserved F or W. The D gene is left open where the match is weak. Where a row states a size, it is once, few, many or the class of an expanded clone; other rows omit it.

CDR3nt,CDR3aa,len,j_gene,d_gene,abundance,v_gene
TGTGCCAGCAGCTTGGAGGCCGGCTCCTACGAGCAGTACTTC,CASSLEAGSYEQYF,14,TRBJ2-7,NA,NA,TRBV5-8
TGTGCCAGCAGCGACAGGGGCGAGGGTGAAAAACTGTTTTTT,CASSDRGEGEKLFF,14,TRBJ1-4,TRBD1,once,TRBV7-9
TGCAGCGTTGAAGATCTTCAGTGGGCCGACACAGGGGCGCTCTATGGCTACACCTTC,CSVEDLQWADTGALYGYTF,19,TRBJ1-2,TRBD1,few,TRBV29-1
TGTGCCACGGACAGGGGATGGAGAAATCAGCCCCAGCATTTT,CATDRGWRNQPQHF,14,TRBJ1-5,TRBD1,NA,TRBV19
TGTGCCAGCAGCTACACTAGCGGGAGTATGACAGATACGCAGTATTTT,CASSYTSGSMTDTQYF,16,TRBJ2-3,TRBD2,NA,TRBV5-4
TGTGCCAGCAGCCCGAATCCGGGACAAAGGGAAAAACTGTTTTTT,CASSPNPGQREKLFF,15,TRBJ1-4,NA,few,TRBV5-6
TGTGCCTGGACCCCGGGACTAGCGGGGGGAGGGGATACGCAGTATTTT,CAWTPGLAGGGDTQYF,16,TRBJ2-3,TRBD2,few,TRBV30
TGTGCCAGCAGATCGACCACCGGGGAGCTGTTTTTT,CASRSTTGELFF,12,TRBJ2-2,NA,NA,TRBV28
TGCGCCAGCAGCCAGGCTAACAGGGATCTAGATGGCTACACCTTC,CASSQANRDLDGYTF,15,TRBJ1-2,NA,once,TRBV4-1
TGCGCCAGCAGCTTGGCCGACCAACGTAAGGGCGGAGAGCAAGAGACCCAGTACTTC,CASSLADQRKGGEQETQYF,19,TRBJ2-5,NA,NA,TRBV5-1
TGTGCCAGCTCACCAAGGACAGCTAGCACAGATACGCAGTATTTT,CASSPRTASTDTQYF,15,TRBJ2-3,NA,NA,TRBV18
TGTGCCAGTATCATCGGGGAGCTGTTTTTT,CASIIGELFF,10,TRBJ2-2,NA,NA,TRBV19